This TCR beta chain was sequenced for a study of neurological immune-mediated disorders. Study results and limitations: Phylogenetic analysis grouped 18 of 34 multiple sclerosis patients' repertoires together, suggesting a possible repertoire signature.

The authors made cDNA by 5'RACE with 10-nucleotide random UMIs. One entry per CDR3 protein, called by TCRdb with MiXCR from the 5' RACE reads. The sample carries about 87,000 distinct CDR3 sequences, roughly 3.3% recorded once. The sample holds many counts of this clonotype. Antigen specificity is unknown. The CDR3 is 18 amino acids. Germline-derived CDR1 and CDR2 are LGHNA and YSLEER. Unmatched junction bases numbered 9, after V lost 0 bases and J lost 0 bases. The chain recombines TRBV4-3 with TRBJ2-7; 9 bases map to TRBD2. This sequence originates from a woman aged 45-60 years with multiple sclerosis. Material for sequencing was PBMCs. CDR3: CASSQDYSGGYSSYEQYF. The CDR3 nucleotides read TGCGCCAGCAGCCAAGATTACAGCGGGGGGTACAGCTCCTACGAGCAGTACTTC.